The clone carrying this T cell receptor (beta chain) appeared once. Its specificity is unknown. The data originate from a study of long-term antiretroviral therapy in people with HIV. Study-wide points: ART was followed by higher diversity that remained below transplant donor controls.

Specimens held roughly 0.9-10 million cryopreserved PBMC prior to DNA extraction. It was version v3.0 of the immunoSEQ assay that was run at survey level. Measured with immunoSEQ multiplex PCR; TCRdb has only the in-frame clones, and not every one. The repertoire holds about 19,000 clones, 79% seen once, with roughly 6.5% in the top ten. The clonotype comes from a man between 18 and 35 years old with HIV. The source material was unsorted PBMCs, sampled at the start of antiretroviral therapy, before treatment.

The CDR3 DNA reads TGCAGCGTCGCCGGGACTAGCGGGAGGGTTTCCTACGAGCAGTACTTC. Amino acid sequence: CSVAGTSGRVSYEQYF. The V gene is TRBV29-1, the J gene TRBJ2-7, with 16 bases matching TRBD2. Germline loops: CDR1 SQVTM, CDR2 ANQGSEA. This CDR3 has 16 amino acids. V was pared by 6 bases and J by 1 base, with 6 bases of the junction left unmatched.